Following are 10 T cell receptor beta chains from one sample sequenced in a study of shared clonotypes between healthy human individuals. The table came from immunoSEQ multiplex PCR; TCRdb's copy has only in-frame clones and leaves some out. The sample holds 1 million to 1.3 million clones; approximately 78% are singletons and the top ten take 0.5% to 0.65%. The source material was memory CD4+ T cells from PBMCs. Subset: CD45RA-negative fraction. These receptors came from a man aged 18 to 30 in good health. Some clones in this sample may be carry-over from other donors' samples.

This clone was recorded once. V is TRBV7-2 and J is TRBJ2-1, with 8 nucleotides matching TRBD2. Germline V gene lookup returns CDR1 SGHTA and CDR2 FQGNSA. J was trimmed by 6 bases and V by 3 bases; bases with no gene match: 4. CDR3 length: 14 residues. The chain's CDR3 is CASSFLTSGNEQFF. The CDR3 coding sequence is TGTGCCAGCAGCTTCTTAACTAGCGGCAATGAGCAGTTCTTC.

Comments on this clone: A read error is possible here, since a much larger clone lies one base away. The chain is built from TRBV6-6 and TRBJ2-5; D is uncertain. The CDR3 extends over 11 amino acids. The V gene lost 6 bases and the J gene lost 2 bases, with 4 bases spanning the gap. Per germline, CDR1 MNHNY and CDR2 SVGAGI (reference sequence). The CDR3 sequence: CASSQQETQYF. Written as DNA, the CDR3 is TGTGCCAGCAGCCAACAAGAGACCCAGTACTTC.

This clone has a single count. The V and J genes are TRBV28 and TRBJ1-2; 10 nucleotides agree with TRBD1. The germline V gene encodes CDR1 MDHEN and CDR2 SYDVKM. The V gene end was trimmed by 5 bases and the J gene end by 7 bases; junction bases not matched to a gene: 16. The CDR3 is 17 amino acids. Here the CDR3 reads CASSPPLGTGVLSGYTF. In nucleotides, the CDR3 is TGTGCCAGCAGTCCCCCGCTAGGGACAGGGGTTCTCAGTGGCTACACCTTC.

CDR3 nucleotides: TGTGCCAGCTCACTCAGGGAAGAGACCCAGTACTTC. This translates into CASSLREETQYF. This rearrangement joins TRBV18 to TRBJ2-5; tentatively, D is TRBD1 (5 bases). Trimming took 4 bases from V and 3 from J, leaving 6 bases between them. Germline V gene data show CDR1 as KGHSH and CDR2 as LQKENI. CDR3 length equals 12 residues.

The chain employs TRBV7-9 and TRBJ2-1, with 7 bases aligning to TRBD2. V lost 5 bases and J lost 10; bases outside the gene matches: 14. CDR3 length equals 15 residues. Germline CDR1 SEHNR, CDR2 FQNEAQ (reference sequence). CDR3 sequence: CASSLSQITSVEQFF. The CDR3 coding sequence is TGTGCCAGCAGCCTCAGCCAGATAACTAGCGTCGAGCAGTTCTTC.

CDR3 amino acids: CASSYTSYNEQFF. CDR3 nucleotides: TGTGCCAGCAGCTATACTAGCTACAATGAGCAGTTCTTC. V and J are TRBV7-2 and TRBJ2-1; a weak D match, TRBD2 (5 bases). Germline values: CDR1 SGHTA, CDR2 FQGNSA. The V end lost 4 bases, the J end lost 3 bases, and 7 bases lay between the germline ends. CDR3 length: 13 amino acids.

The chain employs TRBV28 and TRBJ1-2; weak D call: TRBD1 (5 bases). Trimming shortened V by 2 bases and J by 4 bases, and 8 bases separated the two germline ends. The germline gives CDR1 MDHEN, CDR2 SYDVKM. The CDR3 length is 13 residues. The CDR3 reads CASSLRGSYGYTF. CDR3 DNA: TGTGCCAGCAGTTTAAGGGGTAGCTATGGCTACACCTTC.

V usage is TRBV11-2 and J usage is TRBJ2-3, with 7 bases matching TRBD1. The length of the CDR3 is 12 residues. Trimming removed 1 base from V and 14 bases from J; junction bases left unmatched: 6. Germline V gene lookup returns CDR1 SGHAT and CDR2 FQNNGV. The CDR3 loop reads CASSLGRGTLYF. The CDR3, as DNA: TGTGCCAGCAGCTTAGGCAGGGGGACCTTGTATTTT.

The chain carries TRBV2 and TRBJ2-7; TRBD1 matches 8 bases. Trimming cost V 5 bases and J 5 bases; bases outside gene matches: 8. CDR3 length: 14 amino acids. The V gene's germline CDR1 is SNHLY and CDR2 FYNNEI. CDR3 region: CASSQTGDVHEQYF. The CDR3 bases are TGTGCCAGCAGTCAGACAGGGGATGTCCACGAGCAGTACTTC.

The chain employs TRBV14 and TRBJ2-2, with D uncertain. The CDR3 spans 13 residues. Trimming took 3 bases from V and 8 from J, leaving 10 bases between them. In germline, CDR1 is SGHDN, CDR2 FVKESK. The CDR3 protein is CASSQEFGGELFF. DNA of the CDR3: TGTGCCAGCAGCCAGGAGTTTGGTGGGGAGCTGTTTTTT. The whole variable domain, filled in from reference TRBV14 and TRBJ2-2, reads EAGVTQFPSHSVIEKGQTVTLRCDPISGHDNLYWYRRVMGKEIKFLLHFVKESKQDESGMPNNRFLAERTGGTYSTLKVQPAELEDSGVYFCASSQEFGGELFFGEGSRLTVL.